This entry is about one T cell receptor (beta chain). This specimen belongs to a study of cytomegalovirus exposure and HLA in healthy donors. Repertoires were generated with immunoSEQ multiplex PCR, while TCRdb's copy carries only in-frame clones and drops some. The data show some 270,000 clones, 80% to 90% seen once. Germline lookup yields CDR1 MDHEN and CDR2 SYDVKM. This CDR3 is 17 amino acids long. The V gene lost 6 bases and the J gene lost 0 bases, with 18 bases spanning the gap. The chain combines TRBV28 with TRBJ2-1; tentatively, D is TRBD2 (6 bases). The TCR was taken from a woman aged 18-29 years in good health and CMV-seronegative. Sample: PBMCs. The CDR3 reads CASRGSLRGSSYNEQFF. CDR3 sequence (DNA): TGTGCCAGCAGAGGCTCCTTGCGGGGAAGCTCCTACAATGAGCAGTTCTTC.